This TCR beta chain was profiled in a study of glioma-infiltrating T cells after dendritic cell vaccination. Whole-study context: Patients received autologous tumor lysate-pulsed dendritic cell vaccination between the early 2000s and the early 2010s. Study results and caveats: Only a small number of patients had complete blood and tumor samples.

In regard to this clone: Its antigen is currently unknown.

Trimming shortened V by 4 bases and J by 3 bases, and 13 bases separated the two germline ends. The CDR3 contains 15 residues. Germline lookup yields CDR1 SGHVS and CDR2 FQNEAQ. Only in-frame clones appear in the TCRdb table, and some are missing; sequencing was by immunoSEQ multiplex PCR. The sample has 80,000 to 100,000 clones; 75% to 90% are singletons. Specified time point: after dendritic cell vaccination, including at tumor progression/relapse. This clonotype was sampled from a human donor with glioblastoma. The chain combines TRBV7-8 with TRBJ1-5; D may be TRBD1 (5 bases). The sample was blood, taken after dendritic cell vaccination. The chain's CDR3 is CASSSTDSHNQPQHF. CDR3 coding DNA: TGTGCCAGCAGCTCGACCGACAGCCACAATCAGCCCCAGCATTTT.